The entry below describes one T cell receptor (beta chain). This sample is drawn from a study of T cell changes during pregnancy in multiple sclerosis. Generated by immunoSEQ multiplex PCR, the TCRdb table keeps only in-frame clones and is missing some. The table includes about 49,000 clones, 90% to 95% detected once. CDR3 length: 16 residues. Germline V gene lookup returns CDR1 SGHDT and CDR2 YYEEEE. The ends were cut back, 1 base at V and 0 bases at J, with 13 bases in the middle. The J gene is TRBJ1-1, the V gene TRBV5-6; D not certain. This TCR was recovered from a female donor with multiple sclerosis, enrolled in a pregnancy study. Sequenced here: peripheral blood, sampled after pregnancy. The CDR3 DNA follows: TGTGCCAGCAGCTTGCGGTCGGTACAGATGAACACTGAAGCTTTCTTT. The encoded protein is CASSLRSVQMNTEAFF.